This note documents a single T cell receptor (beta chain) sequence. No antigen is known for it. Deletions cut 0 bases from V and 7 bases from J, with 10 bases between. Germline assignment: CDR1 SGDLS and CDR2 YYNGEE. CDR3 length: 14 amino acids. These data come from a study of cytotoxic CD8 clonotypes in ibrutinib-treated CLL. Study outcomes and limitations: Stable or contracted on treatment, public clonotypes were also uncommon. A rise in clonality was seen at ibrutinib response, and a fall back toward baseline was seen at progression.

This table comes from immunoSEQ multiplex PCR, and its TCRdb copy is limited to in-frame clones, with some not included. Of nearly 300,000 clones in the sample, 70% to 80% were seen once. Sequencing was performed on PBMCs, taken at disease progression, from a patient treated with ibrutinib. This receptor was obtained from a human donor with chronic lymphocytic leukemia. V usage is TRBV9 and J usage is TRBJ1-4; D remains unclear. This chain's CDR3 is CASSVVGEGEKLFF. The CDR3 nucleotides read TGTGCCAGCAGCGTAGTTGGAGAAGGTGAAAAACTGTTTTTT.